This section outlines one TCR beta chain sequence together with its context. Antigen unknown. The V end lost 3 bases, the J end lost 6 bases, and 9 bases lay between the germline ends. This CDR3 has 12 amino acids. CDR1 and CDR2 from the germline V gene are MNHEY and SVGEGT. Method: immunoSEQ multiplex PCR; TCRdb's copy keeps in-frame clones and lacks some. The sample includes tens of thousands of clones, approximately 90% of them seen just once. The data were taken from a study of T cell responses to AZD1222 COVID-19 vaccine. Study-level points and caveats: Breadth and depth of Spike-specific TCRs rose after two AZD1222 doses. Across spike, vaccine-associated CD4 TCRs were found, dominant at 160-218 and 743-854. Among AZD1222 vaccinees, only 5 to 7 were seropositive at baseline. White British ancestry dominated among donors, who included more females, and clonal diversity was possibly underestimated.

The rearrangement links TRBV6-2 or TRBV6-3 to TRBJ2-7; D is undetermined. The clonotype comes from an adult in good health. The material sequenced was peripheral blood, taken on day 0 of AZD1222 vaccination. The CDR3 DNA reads TGTGCCAGCAGTTATCGCCCCGGCGAGCAGTACTTC. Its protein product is CASSYRPGEQYF.